The present entry profiles one TCR beta chain with its context. The source of the sample is a study of blood T cell repertoires in COVID-19. Study in general: Material from acute and convalescent COVID-19 was sourced from the United States, Italy and Spain.

Study processing details: Estimated nucleated cell counts came from reference gene primer amplification. Method: immunoSEQ multiplex PCR; TCRdb's copy keeps in-frame clones and lacks some. V and J calls and clone size follow that table, whereas D and trimming were derived from the DNA. The profile shows about 260,000 clones, around 87% of them singletons. The sample consisted of peripheral blood. The TCR was taken from a woman aged 45-60 years with acute or convalescent COVID-19.

The CDR3 coding sequence is TGCGCCAGCAGTGAAGGGGGCCCTACCTACGAGCAGTACTTC. Protein: CASSEGGPTYEQYF. The chain combines TRBV10-2 with TRBJ2-7; 7 nucleotides align to TRBD1. The CDR3 sequence is 14 residues long. In germline, CDR1 is WSHSY, CDR2 SAAADI. After removal of 3 bases from V and 2 bases from J, the junction contained 4 bases not matched to a gene.